The 26 T cell receptor beta chains reported below all come from one sample, sequenced in a study of cytomegalovirus exposure and HLA in healthy donors. In the PCR, 60 Vbeta and 13 Jbeta primers were used. Here immunoSEQ multiplex PCR was the method, and the copy in TCRdb shows in-frame clones only, minus some. The sample yields about 140,000 clones, 75% seen once. The sequencing input was PBMCs. These receptors were collected from a man in his forties in good health and CMV-seronegative.

This rearrangement joins TRBV5-1 to TRBJ2-1; TRBD2 aligns across 9 bases. J gave up 4 bases and V 0 bases, and 5 bases lay outside the gene matches. The germline V gene encodes CDR1 SGHRS and CDR2 YFSETQ. The CDR3 runs to 16 residues. CDR3 nucleotide sequence: TGCGCCAGCAGCTTGGTCGCGGGGGGGGGATACAATGAGCAGTTCTTC. Translated, it gives CASSLVAGGGYNEQFF.

DNA for the CDR3: TGTGCCAGTAGTATCCCACAGGGGTTTAATGAAAAACTGTTTTTT. Residues: CASSIPQGFNEKLFF. The chain uses TRBV19 and TRBJ1-4; TRBD1 matches at 7 bases. J gave up 4 bases and V 3 bases, and 5 bases lay outside the gene matches. The CDR3 is made up of 15 amino acids. Germline V gives CDR1 LNHDA, CDR2 SQIVND (reference sequence).

The rearrangement joins TRBV7-3 to TRBJ2-3, with 8 bases identical to TRBD2. Germline CDR1 reads SGHTA; CDR2 reads FQGTGA. This CDR3 region has 15 residues. Losses at the gene ends were 0 bases for V and 6 bases for J; bases not matched to a gene: 5. CDR3 bases: TGTGCCAGCAGCTTAACGGAGCGGGGGTGGGATACGCAGTATTTT. Its translation is CASSLTERGWDTQYF.

The chain uses TRBV5-6 and TRBJ1-4; TRBD1 agrees at 7 bases. Germline lookup yields CDR1 SGHDT and CDR2 YYEEEE. V gave up 2 bases and J gave up 5 bases; unmatched junction bases: 12. CDR3 size: 17 residues. The DNA of the CDR3 is TGTGCCAGCAGCTTTGGGAGAACCGGGACAGTAAATGAAAAACTGTTTTTT. This codes for CASSFGRTGTVNEKLFF.

The V and J genes are TRBV10-1 and TRBJ1-3; D may be TRBD1 (5 bases). The CDR3 is made up of 16 amino acids. The germline V gene has CDR1 WNHNN and CDR2 SYGVQD (reference sequence). The ends were cut back, 8 bases at V and 2 bases at J, with 19 bases in the middle. The CDR3 reads CASPYLGQGTGNTIYF. CDR3 DNA: TGCGCCAGCCCTTATCTGGGGCAGGGAACTGGAAACACCATATATTTT.

This clone has just one count. This chain connects TRBV18 to TRBJ2-3; 7 bases are a match to TRBD2. The CDR3 runs to 16 residues. Germline CDR1 KGHSH, CDR2 LQKENI. The J segment lost 1 base and the V segment lost 3 bases, leaving 7 bases of the junction unmatched. CDR3 nucleotides: TGTGCCAGCTCACCTCTAGCGGCTGGGGGCACAGATACGCAGTATTTT. It specifies CASSPLAAGGTDTQYF.

The chain has TRBV6-5 and TRBJ2-5, with D perhaps TRBD1 (6 bases). This CDR3 contains 15 residues. The V end lost 0 bases, the J end lost 5 bases, and 13 bases lay between the germline ends. Germline V gene sequence: CDR1 MNHEY, CDR2 SVGAGI. CDR3 sequence: CASSYSPAGVETQYF. CDR3 bases: TGTGCCAGCAGTTACTCCCCCGCAGGGGTGGAGACCCAGTACTTC.

This clone was found once. This chain links TRBV19 with TRBJ1-1; D is perhaps TRBD1 (5 bases). The CDR3 runs to 16 residues. CDR1 LNHDA and CDR2 SQIVND come from the germline V gene (reference sequence). Trimming shortened V by 1 base and J by 1 base, and 13 bases separated the two germline ends. The CDR3 coding sequence is TGTGCCAGTAGTATAGGGACATTTCAGAGGAACACTGAAGCTTTCTTT. Amino acid sequence: CASSIGTFQRNTEAFF.

The chain carries TRBV6-5 and TRBJ1-3; 8 bases line up with TRBD1. J lost 3 bases, V lost 3 bases, and 7 bases had no gene match. Germline V gives CDR1 MNHEY, CDR2 SVGAGI. The CDR3 consists of 16 residues. The CDR3 loop is CASSYPSGGYGNTIYF. For the CDR3, the DNA is TGTGCCAGCAGTTATCCGTCAGGGGGCTATGGAAACACCATATATTTT.

The rearrangement joins TRBV9 to TRBJ2-3; D perhaps matches TRBD1 (5 bases). V lost 3 bases and J lost 5, with 19 bases in between. The germline V gene has CDR1 SGDLS and CDR2 YYNGEE. This CDR3 comprises 16 residues. DNA of the CDR3: TGTGCCAGCAGCGGCCAGGGTCCAACAACACAAGATACGCAGTATTTT. It is translated as CASSGQGPTTQDTQYF.

The chain recombines TRBV14 with TRBJ2-2, with TRBD1 matching over 9 bases. The length of the CDR3 is 17 residues. V gave up 4 bases and J gave up 3 bases; unmatched junction bases: 9. Germline V gene lookup returns CDR1 SGHDN and CDR2 FVKESK. Here the CDR3 reads CASSPLRGQGYTGELFF. CDR3 coding DNA: TGTGCCAGCAGCCCTCTACGGGGACAGGGCTACACCGGGGAGCTGTTTTTT.

V usage is TRBV5-1 and J usage is TRBJ1-6; D may be TRBD1 (6 bases). The germline V gene has CDR1 SGHRS and CDR2 YFSETQ. Trimming stripped 4 bases from V and 10 bases from J, with 15 bases between. The CDR3 has 14 amino acids. CDR3 protein: CASSPDAGESPLHF. The CDR3 nucleotides are TGCGCCAGCAGCCCCGACGCAGGGGAGTCACCCCTCCACTTT.

The J gene is TRBJ2-7, the V gene TRBV19; TRBD2 matches at 8 bases. Germline-derived CDR1 and CDR2 are LNHDA and SQIVND (reference sequence). V lost 5 bases, J lost 7 bases, and 13 bases stayed unmatched. The CDR3 has 15 residues. CDR3 sequence (DNA): TGTGCCAGTAGTTTAACAATTAGCGGGGCGAGTGAGCAGTACTTC. Its protein is CASSLTISGASEQYF.

The J gene is TRBJ2-7, the V gene TRBV7-3; TRBD1 is a possible D gene (5 bases). Germline V lookup: CDR1 SGHTA, CDR2 FQGTGA. This CDR3 is built from 15 residues. Trimming removed 0 bases at V and 6 bases at J, with 15 bases between. The CDR3, as DNA: TGTGCCAGCAGCTTAACTCAGGGTTCCACCTCCGAGCAGTACTTC. Amino acid sequence: CASSLTQGSTSEQYF.

The chain combines TRBV5-6 with TRBJ1-4; D remains unclear. V gave up 1 base and J gave up 8 bases, with 12 bases separating them. The CDR3 is 14 residues long. From germline, CDR1 is SGHDT and CDR2 YYEEEE. The CDR3 loop reads CASSLWPVREKLFF. Here the CDR3 DNA reads TGTGCCAGCAGCTTGTGGCCAGTCAGGGAAAAACTGTTTTTT.

The chain employs TRBV15 and TRBJ2-1; no firm D call. With 0 bases removed from V and 3 bases from J, the gap between germline ends came to 9 bases. This CDR3 region has 15 residues. Per the germline V gene, CDR1 is LNHNV and CDR2 is YYDKDF (reference sequence). The CDR3 DNA reads as TGTGCCACCAGCAGAGATCCCAGAAACTACAATGAGCAGTTCTTC. This encodes CATSRDPRNYNEQFF.

The chain is built from TRBV27 and TRBJ1-6; no firm D call. Germline V CDR1 and CDR2: MNHEY, SMNVEV (reference sequence). CDR3 length: 14 amino acids. V was cut by 5 bases and J by 0 bases, with 5 bases left in between. The CDR3 sequence is CASSLGSYNSPLHF. Written as DNA, the CDR3 is TGTGCCAGCAGTCTCGGCTCCTATAATTCACCCCTCCACTTT.

This chain connects TRBV6-4 to TRBJ2-1, with a weak D call TRBD1 (7 bases). The CDR3 is 15 residues long. V was cut by 0 bases and J by 8 bases, with 14 bases left in between. Germline V lookup: CDR1 MRHNA, CDR2 SNTAGT. The CDR3 DNA follows: TGTGCCAGCAGTGACTCGACAGGGTCGGGGGATGAGCAGTTCTTC. It translates to CASSDSTGSGDEQFF.

The V and J genes are TRBV6-1 and TRBJ1-1; the D is unclear. CDR1 and CDR2 (germline): MNHNS, SASEGT. There are 15 residues in the CDR3. The V and J ends lost 3 bases and 0 bases respectively, with 11 bases between them. This CDR3 reads CASSDATPLNTEAFF. The CDR3 DNA is TGTGCCAGCAGTGACGCGACTCCTCTGAACACTGAAGCTTTCTTT.

This clone is labeled medium-sized. J is TRBJ2-7 and V is TRBV10-3; D may be TRBD2 (5 bases). Germline V gene data show CDR1 as ENHRY and CDR2 as SYGVKD. V lost 7 bases and J lost 5, with 42 bases in between. CDR3 size: 22 residues. The CDR3 DNA follows: TGTGCCATCACCCCTGGCGGGCCCGAAAAAGCAGATTTGACCCCCTTCAGCCACGAGCAGTACTTC. This translates into CAITPGGPEKADLTPFSHEQYF.

The chain recombines TRBV5-4 with TRBJ1-2; perhaps TRBD1 as D (6 bases). Per the germline V gene, CDR1 is SGHNT and CDR2 is YYREEE (reference sequence). The CDR3 totals 15 residues. V was trimmed by 4 bases and J by 0 bases, leaving 13 bases between them. In DNA, the CDR3 is TGTGCCAGCAGCCCCTCCGGGACATCTAACTATGGCTACACCTTC. As protein: CASSPSGTSNYGYTF. Using reference TRBV5-4 and TRBJ1-2 for the parts outside the CDR3, the full variable domain is ETGVTQSPTHLIKTRGQQVTLRCSSQSGHNTVSWYQQALGQGPQFIFQYYREEENGRGNFPPRFSGLQFPNYSSELNVNALELDDSALYLCASSPSGTSNYGYTFGSGTRLTVV.

The gene calls are TRBV19 and TRBJ1-1; tentatively, D is TRBD1 (6 bases). The CDR3 loop spans 16 amino acids. The germline gives CDR1 LNHDA, CDR2 SQIVND (reference sequence). V was pared by 6 bases and J by 6 bases, with 23 bases between. The CDR3 protein is CASRRFPTLGQPEAFF. CDR3 bases: TGTGCCAGTAGAAGGTTCCCAACCCTCGGACAGCCTGAAGCTTTCTTT.

V gene TRBV2 combines with J gene TRBJ1-2; D not certain. The CDR3 has 14 residues. The V gene lost 7 bases and the J gene lost 4 bases, with 16 bases spanning the gap. Germline lookup yields CDR1 SNHLY and CDR2 FYNNEI. This CDR3 reads CASNRAQTGYGYTF. CDR3 DNA sequence: TGTGCCAGCAATAGAGCCCAAACGGGCTATGGCTACACCTTC.

CDR3 DNA sequence: TGTGCCAGCAGTTACTCTCCCCCGTATGGCTACACCTTC. Translated: CASSYSPPYGYTF. The chain recombines TRBV6-6 with TRBJ1-2; D not resolved. V lost 0 bases to trimming and J lost 5 bases, with 7 bases between them. Germline loops: CDR1 MNHNY, CDR2 SVGAGI (reference sequence). The length of the CDR3 is 13 residues.

CDR3 amino acids: CASSRLAKDTQYF. In DNA form, the CDR3 reads TGTGCCAGCAGTAGACTAGCAAAAGATACGCAGTATTTT. The J gene is TRBJ2-3, the V gene TRBV6-5, with TRBD2 matching 7 bases. CDR1 is MNHEY, CDR2 SVGAGI, per germline. The CDR3 runs 13 residues. V gave up 5 bases and J gave up 5 bases; unmatched junction bases: 4.

The chain links TRBV5-6 to TRBJ1-1, with 8 bases fitting TRBD1. Trimming at V came to 3 bases and at J to 0 bases, leaving 7 bases not matched to a gene. The CDR3 is 16 residues long. Per germline, CDR1 SGHDT and CDR2 YYEEEE. The CDR3 sequence is CASSYDRGEMNTEAFF. CDR3 DNA sequence: TGTGCCAGCAGCTATGACAGGGGCGAGATGAACACTGAAGCTTTCTTT. The full variable domain, completed using reference TRBV5-6 and TRBJ1-1, is DAGVTQSPTHLIKTRGQQVTLRCSPKSGHDTVSWYQQALGQGPQFIFQYYEEEERQRGNFPDRFSGHQFPNYSSELNVNALLLGDSALYLCASSYDRGEMNTEAFFGQGTRLTVV.